This TCR beta chain was sequenced in a study of PD-1 blockade in classical Hodgkin lymphoma. The repertoire was sequenced with immunoSEQ multiplex PCR; TCRdb's copy has only in-frame clones and lacks some. The profile covers 25,000 to 30,000 clones, with 80% to 90% appearing a single time and approximately 0.65% taken by the ten largest. The CDR3 is made up of 12 amino acids. Germline CDR1 reads GTSNPN; CDR2 reads SVGIG (reference sequence). Trimming cost V 2 bases and J 5 bases, with 7 bases left between them. Findings of the study overall: There was a significant rise in CD4+ TCR diversity by C4D1, with no such rise for CD8+.

Described time point: cycle 4 day 1 (C4D1), after 5 to 7 weeks of nivolumab. Autologous stem cell transplantation was followed by relapse in every patient, and brentuximab vedotin exposure varied. Purification of CD4+ T cells from thawed PBMCs was performed via magnetic negative selection. On this clone: Its specificity is not known.

The starting material was CD4+ T cells from blood, obtained before the fourth cycle of nivolumab. The V call is TRBV30, the J call TRBJ1-3; D is undetermined. The sequence was collected from a human donor with classical Hodgkin lymphoma. CDR3 in amino acids: CAWSSIRNTIYF. CDR3 in DNA: TGTGCCTGGAGTTCGATCCGAAACACCATATATTTT.